The 7 T cell receptor beta chains below were found in one sample sequenced in a study of CD8 T cells in ankylosing spondylitis (TCRdb year 2017). Libraries were constructed by 5' RACE. Data came from an Illumina HiSeq 2500. TCRdb handled the public reads itself, with Q25 trimming in fastp and clone calling in MiXCR, and kept productive beta chains. Under each unique CDR3 protein, matching rows form one entry showing the most common genes and DNA. In all, the sample holds under 950,000 distinct CDR3 sequences, and 19% of those were seen once. Together, the top ten hold about 19% of the sample. Points the paper makes about the study in general: A TCR beta motif made up of seven or eight highly homologous amino acid variants appeared to be characteristic of blood from ankylosing spondylitis patients.

No antigen has been assigned to these receptors. Source material: blood, either unsorted or a sorted T cell fraction (not recorded which). The source is a male donor with ankylosing spondylitis.

This clonotype was counted a few times. This chain joins TRBV6-1 and TRBJ1-5; D gene uncertain. Deletions cut 5 bases from V and 1 base from J, with 18 bases between. Germline V lookup: CDR1 MNHNS, CDR2 SASEGT. CDR3 length: 17 residues. DNA for the CDR3: TGTGCCAGCAGTCCCAAAAATACTGACTTAAGCAATCAGCCCCAGCATTTT. This gives the protein CASSPKNTDLSNQPQHF.

This clonotype came up a few times. The chain links TRBV7-3 to TRBJ2-1; TRBD2 is a possible D gene (5 bases). The CDR3 length is 13 residues. The V gene lost 2 bases and the J gene lost 10 bases, with 12 bases spanning the gap. Germline CDR1 is SGHTA and CDR2 is FQGTGA. The CDR3 sequence is CASSLSRAEEQFF. The CDR3 DNA follows: TGTGCCAGCAGCTTATCGCGAGCGGAAGAGCAGTTCTTC.

This clonotype has a handful of counts. This chain uses TRBV29-1 with TRBJ2-5; D ambiguous. The CDR3 loop spans 10 amino acids. The germline V gene encodes CDR1 SQVTM and CDR2 ANQGSEA. V was pared by 6 bases and J by 4 bases, with 6 bases between. The DNA of the CDR3 is TGCAGCGTGGACGCAGAGACCCAGTACTTC. This translates into CSVDAETQYF. Variable domain in full (rest from reference TRBV29-1 and TRBJ2-5): SAVISQKPSRDICQRGTSLTIQCQVDSQVTMMFWYRQQPGQSLTLIATANQGSEATYESGFVIDKFPISRPNLTFSTLTVSNMSPEDSSIYLCSVDAETQYFGPGTRLLVL.

In its sample, this clonotype was seen a few times. The gene calls are TRBV6-5 and TRBJ1-1; possibly TRBD1 for D (6 bases). This CDR3 is 18 amino acids long. CDR1 and CDR2 (germline): MNHEY, SVGAGI. Trimming took off 2 bases at V and 2 bases at J, with 21 bases between the two ends. CDR3 protein: CASSYPPFMDRTNTEAFF. The CDR3 DNA reads as TGTGCCAGCAGTTACCCACCCTTTATGGACAGAACCAACACTGAAGCTTTCTTT.

The V and J genes are TRBV29-1 and TRBJ2-1; no firm D call. CDR3 size: 16 residues. Trimming removed 5 bases from V and 2 bases from J, with 19 bases in between. Germline V gives CDR1 SQVTM, CDR2 ANQGSEA. CDR3 loop: CSVSLSERLTYNEQFF. The CDR3 coding sequence is TGCAGCGTTAGCCTTTCGGAGCGCCTAACCTACAATGAGCAGTTCTTC.

This clonotype was counted between two and nine times. The genes are TRBV11-2 and TRBJ2-4; unclear D gene. Trimming removed 8 bases at V and 0 bases at J, with 11 bases between. Germline V gene sequence: CDR1 SGHAT, CDR2 FQNNGV. The length of the CDR3 is 14 residues. Written as DNA, the CDR3 is TGTGCCAGCCTCGGAGCTCTAGCCAAAAACATTCAGTACTTC. Translation: CASLGALAKNIQYF.

The CDR3 DNA follows: TGCAGCGTTCGAGGCGCTAGCGGCACAGATACGCAGTATTTT. Translated, it gives CSVRGASGTDTQYF. The V gene is TRBV29-1, the J gene TRBJ2-3, with D maybe TRBD2 (6 bases). CDR1 and CDR2 (germline): SQVTM, ANQGSEA. Trimming took off 5 bases at V and 1 base at J, with 13 bases between the two ends. This CDR3 is 14 amino acids long.